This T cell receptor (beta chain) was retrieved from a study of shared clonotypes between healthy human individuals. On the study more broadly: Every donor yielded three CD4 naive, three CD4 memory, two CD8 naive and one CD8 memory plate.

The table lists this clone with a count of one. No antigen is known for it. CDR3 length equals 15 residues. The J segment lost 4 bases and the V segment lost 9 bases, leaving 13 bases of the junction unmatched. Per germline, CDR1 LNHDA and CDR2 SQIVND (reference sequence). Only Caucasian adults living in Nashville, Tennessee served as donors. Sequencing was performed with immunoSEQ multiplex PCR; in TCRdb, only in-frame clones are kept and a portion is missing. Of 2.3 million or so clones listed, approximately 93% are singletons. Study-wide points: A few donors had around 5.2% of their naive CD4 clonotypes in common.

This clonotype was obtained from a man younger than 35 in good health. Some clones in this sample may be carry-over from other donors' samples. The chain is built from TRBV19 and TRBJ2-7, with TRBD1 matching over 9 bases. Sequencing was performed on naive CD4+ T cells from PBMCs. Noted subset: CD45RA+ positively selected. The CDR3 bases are TGTGCCAGCCTAGGTGAGGGACAGGGAATTTACGAGCAGTACTTC. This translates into CASLGEGQGIYEQYF.